Below are 18 T cell receptor beta chains sequenced from a single sample in a study of blood T cell repertoires in COVID-19. Here immunoSEQ multiplex PCR was the method, and the copy in TCRdb shows in-frame clones only, minus some. The data contain roughly 150,000 clones, nearly 85% of them singletons. The sequenced sample consisted of peripheral blood. These TCRs come from a human donor in a cohort sampled during active COVID-19.

V gene TRBV13 combines with J gene TRBJ1-2; TRBD1 agrees at 7 bases. V shed 7 bases and J 8 bases; nucleotides not matched to a gene: 10. Germline V lookup: CDR1 PRHDT, CDR2 FYEKMQ (reference sequence). CDR3 length equals 13 residues. CDR3 nucleotides: TGTGCCAGCACCCTATCAGGGGGGCTCGGCTACACCTTC. Protein: CASTLSGGLGYTF.

As DNA, the CDR3 is TGTGCCAGCAGCTTGGCGATAGGGGGTATCGACGAGCAGTACTTC. Protein product: CASSLAIGGIDEQYF. The chain combines TRBV5-5 with TRBJ2-7, with D perhaps TRBD1 (6 bases). Germline CDR1 SGHKS, CDR2 YYEKEE (reference sequence). This CDR3 has 15 residues. The V end was cut by 0 bases, the J end by 5 bases, with 15 bases between.

This sequence joins TRBV15 and TRBJ1-1; 8 bases line up with TRBD1. The CDR3 loop spans 12 amino acids. CDR1 LNHNV and CDR2 YYDKDF come from the germline V gene (reference sequence). With 11 bases clipped from V and 1 base from J, the junction kept 3 bases outside the gene matches. This CDR3 reads CAAGTGNTEAFF. The CDR3, as DNA: TGTGCCGCCGGGACAGGGAACACTGAAGCTTTCTTT.

This CDR3 reads CAWSSGGYGYTF. The CDR3, as DNA: TGTGCCTGGAGTAGCGGAGGCTATGGCTACACCTTC. The chain carries TRBV30 and TRBJ1-2, with no clear D. V dropped 2 bases and J dropped 4 bases, with 8 bases sitting between them. This CDR3 has 12 amino acids. Germline V CDR1 and CDR2: GTSNPN, SVGIG (reference sequence).

The V and J genes are TRBV4-1 and TRBJ2-1; possible D gene TRBD1, 5 bases. This CDR3 region has 16 residues. Germline CDR1 reads MGHRA; CDR2 reads YSYEKL. Trimming shortened V by 2 bases and J by 2 bases, and 13 bases separated the two germline ends. The CDR3 is CASSQTGHLPYNEQFF. CDR3 sequence (DNA): TGCGCCAGCAGCCAAACTGGACACCTACCCTACAATGAGCAGTTCTTC.

This sequence joins TRBV6-2 or TRBV6-3 and TRBJ2-1; 8 positions agree with TRBD2. Germline trimming cut 4 bases from V and 10 bases from J; bases unmatched to any gene: 12. CDR1 and CDR2 from the germline V gene are MNHEY and SVGEGT. This CDR3 contains 15 residues. The CDR3 is CASSSGAAGAHEQFF. DNA for the CDR3: TGTGCCAGCAGTTCAGGAGCAGCGGGGGCCCACGAGCAGTTCTTC.

The chain uses TRBV5-4 and TRBJ2-7; 8 bases fit TRBD2. The V gene end was trimmed by 0 bases and the J gene end by 4 bases; junction bases not matched to a gene: 6. The CDR3 spans 15 residues. Looked up from germline, CDR1 is SGHNT and CDR2 is YYREEE (reference sequence). CDR3 DNA: TGTGCCAGCAGCTTGGCCGGGGGGGCGAGATACGAGCAGTACTTC. The encoded protein is CASSLAGGARYEQYF.

The chain recombines TRBV19 with TRBJ1-5; the D gene is possibly TRBD1 (5 bases). Germline assignment: CDR1 LNHDA and CDR2 SQIVND (reference sequence). There are 14 residues in the CDR3. Trimming took off 3 bases at V and 7 bases at J, with 13 bases between the two ends. In nucleotides, the CDR3 is TGTGCCAGTAGTATGGATGGTGGGGCGCAGCCCCAGCATTTT. It codes for CASSMDGGAQPQHF.

The chain links TRBV4-3 to TRBJ2-2; 13 bases are a match to TRBD2. In germline, CDR1 is LGHNA, CDR2 YSLEER. The CDR3 has 16 residues. The V and J ends lost 3 bases and 5 bases, in that order; junction bases with no gene match: 3. The CDR3 here is CASSQGTSGTTGELFF. CDR3 sequence (DNA): TGCGCCAGCAGCCAGGGGACTAGCGGGACGACCGGGGAGCTGTTTTTT.

The J gene is TRBJ2-3, the V gene TRBV5-4; D not certain. Trimming cost V 4 bases and J 6 bases, with 9 bases left between them. The CDR3 sequence is 12 residues long. Germline lookup yields CDR1 SGHNT and CDR2 YYREEE (reference sequence). The CDR3 loop is CASSAGWDTQYF. The CDR3 coding sequence is TGTGCCAGCAGCGCCGGGTGGGATACGCAGTATTTT.

This CDR3 reads CASSPGGLGDNEQFF. CDR3 bases: TGTGCCAGCAGCCCCGGGGGACTAGGAGACAATGAGCAGTTCTTC. The rearrangement joins TRBV7-9 to TRBJ2-1; TRBD2 matches 8 bases. Germline V gene lookup returns CDR1 SEHNR and CDR2 FQNEAQ (reference sequence). With V trimmed by 5 bases and J by 5 bases, 8 bases remained unmatched. The CDR3 has 15 amino acids.

CDR3 bases: TGTGCCAGCAGTTTTTCTCCCGGTCACCCAATCGGTGAGCAGTTCTTC. Encoded protein: CASSFSPGHPIGEQFF. The chain carries TRBV2 and TRBJ2-1; D gene unclear. The germline V gene encodes CDR1 SNHLY and CDR2 FYNNEI. V was clipped by 5 bases and J by 9 bases, with 23 bases between them. The CDR3 covers 16 residues.

V usage is TRBV6-5 and J usage is TRBJ2-1, with D possibly matching TRBD1 (5 bases). Trimming stripped 6 bases from V and 3 bases from J, with 15 bases between. CDR3 length: 15 amino acids. The germline gives CDR1 MNHEY, CDR2 SVGAGI. CDR3 protein: CASRTRASVYNEQFF. For the CDR3, the DNA is TGTGCCAGCAGAACCAGGGCGTCCGTCTACAATGAGCAGTTCTTC.

CDR3 coding DNA: TGTGCCAGCAGTGCGCTAGCGGGACATTCAACCGCCGCAGATACGCAGTATTTT. It translates to CASSALAGHSTAADTQYF. The V gene is TRBV6-2 or TRBV6-3, the J gene TRBJ2-3, with 9 bases matching TRBD2. V lost 5 bases, J lost 4 bases, and 16 bases stayed unmatched. The germline gives CDR1 MNHEY, CDR2 SVGEGT. The CDR3 extends over 18 amino acids.

The rearrangement joins TRBV19 to TRBJ2-3, with D possibly TRBD2 on 5 matching bases. CDR1 and CDR2 (germline): LNHDA, SQIVND (reference sequence). The V end was cut by 3 bases, the J end by 5 bases, with 12 bases between. The CDR3 contains 14 residues. The CDR3 here is CASSIGIAGDTQYF. The CDR3 bases are TGTGCCAGTAGTATCGGGATAGCTGGAGATACGCAGTATTTT.

The chain joins TRBV4-1 to TRBJ1-1; the D is unclear. The ends were cut back, 0 bases at V and 0 bases at J, with 14 bases in the middle. The CDR3 length is 17 residues. The germline V gene encodes CDR1 MGHRA and CDR2 YSYEKL. The CDR3 bases are TGCGCCAGCAGCCAAGAAAGGAGCGGAGCCATGAACACTGAAGCTTTCTTT. Amino acids: CASSQERSGAMNTEAFF.

This rearrangement joins TRBV14 to TRBJ1-2; a possible D gene is TRBD1 (5 bases). Germline CDR1 SGHDN, CDR2 FVKESK. Trimming removed 6 bases from V and 3 bases from J, with 14 bases in between. The CDR3 extends over 14 amino acids. CDR3 DNA: TGTGCCAGCAGTCTTTACGGACAAGACTATGGCTACACCTTC. Translated: CASSLYGQDYGYTF.

The sample holds one count of this clone. The genes are TRBV5-5 and TRBJ2-2; 7 bases match TRBD1. The CDR3 runs to 16 residues. J was trimmed by 8 bases and V by 0 bases; bases with no gene match: 10. Germline V lookup: CDR1 SGHKS, CDR2 YYEKEE (reference sequence). As DNA, the CDR3 is TGTGCCAGCAGCTTGGGCGGTACAGGGGTCTTTGGGGAGCTGTTTTTT. The encoded protein is CASSLGGTGVFGELFF.